This is a list of T cell receptor beta chains from one sample in a study of T cell repertoires in cytomegalovirus infection. TCRdb reanalysed the reads using MiXCR and keeps one entry per CDR3 protein. The sample consists of roughly 700,000 distinct CDR3 sequences, around 35% of them appearing once. These TCRs' antigens remain unknown. This specimen was cultured PBMCs, taken from culture after CMV antigen stimulation. The source of these receptors is a human donor in good health (CMV status not recorded). Some clones in this sample may be carry-over from other donors' samples. The CDR3 runs from the conserved cysteine through the conserved F or W. The D gene is left open where the match is weak. Clone size is given for some rows only: seen once, a few or many times, or a class if the clone is expanded.

>TRBD2|-|TRBV5-1|TRBJ2-5
TGCGCCAGCAGCTTGACCCCCCCAGGGACTAGCGGGAGGGGAGAGACCCAGTACTTC
CASSLTPPGTSGRGETQYF
>TRBD1|few|TRBV2|TRBJ1-1
TGTGCCAGCACACCGGGACAGGGACTTTCTGAAGCTTTCTTT
CASTPGQGLSEAFF
>TRBD2|many|TRBV7-2|TRBJ2-7
TGTGCCAGCAGCTTAGTGGGGGGGGAGGTCGAGCAGTACTTC
CASSLVGGEVEQYF
>-|few|TRBV14|TRBJ2-7
TGTGCCAGCAGCCAAGATATTGGGGGCCGACTGGACGAGCAGTACTTC
CASSQDIGGRLDEQYF
>-|-|TRBV25-1|TRBJ1-1
TGTGCCAGTAGGACAGTCATGAACACTGAAGCTTTCTTT
CASRTVMNTEAFF
>-|-|TRBV7-8|TRBJ2-5
TGTGCCAGCAGGCCCCTGTGGATGGGGGATAAAGAGACCCAGTACTTC
CASRPLWMGDKETQYF
>TRBD1|-|TRBV7-1|TRBJ2-3
TGTGCCAGCAGCTCCCCCTGGGGACAGGGGAGCGCAGATACGCAGTATTTT
CASSSPWGQGSADTQYF
>-|-|TRBV7-7|TRBJ2-3
TGTGCCAGCAGCCCAGGCGCACAGGGTCTAGATACGCAGTATTTT
CASSPGAQGLDTQYF
>-|-|TRBV7-2|TRBJ2-1
TGTGCCAGCAGACTGGGAGGAGGTGCCCATGAGCAGTTCTTC
CASRLGGGAHEQFF
>-|many|TRBV7-6|TRBJ1-6
TGTGCCAGCAGCCGGGGGGTCGGGACAACAGGTTCACCCCTCCACTTT
CASSRGVGTTGSPLHF
>-|few|TRBV12-5|TRBJ2-1
TGTGCTAGTGGTTTGCCCCGGTGGGCGGCCGGGGACAATGAGCAGTTCTTC
CASGLPRWAAGDNEQFF
>-|-|TRBV7-9|TRBJ2-5
TGTGCCAGCAGCACACGACAAACCCAAGAGACCCAGTACTTC
CASSTRQTQETQYF
>-|few|TRBV7-2|TRBJ1-1
TGTGCCAGCAGATCGATGAACACTGAAGCTTTCTTT
CASRSMNTEAFF